One and the same sample provided the 2 T cell receptor beta chains below, sequenced in a study of blood T cell repertoires in COVID-19. The data were produced by immunoSEQ multiplex PCR, yet TCRdb's version contains in-frame clones alone and is incomplete. The table records roughly 400,000 clones, nearly 90% of them present only once. The specimen sequenced was PBMCs or T cells enriched from blood (not recorded which). The source is a woman aged 40 to 50 with acute COVID-19.

The rearrangement uses TRBV11-2 and TRBJ2-1, with D maybe TRBD2 (5 bases). CDR1 is SGHAT and CDR2 is FQNNGV in the germline V gene. The V gene lost 4 bases and the J gene lost 0 bases, with 13 bases spanning the gap. The CDR3 runs 16 residues. CDR3 protein: CASSSRRGSSYNEQFF. Written as DNA, the CDR3 is TGTGCCAGCAGCTCCCGGAGAGGGAGCTCCTACAATGAGCAGTTCTTC.

The chain links TRBV19 to TRBJ1-2; D is undetermined. The germline V gene has CDR1 LNHDA and CDR2 SQIVND (reference sequence). The CDR3 has 14 residues. The V end was cut by 3 bases, the J end by 2 bases, with 10 bases between. The CDR3 spells CASSIGGQNYGYTF. CDR3 in DNA: TGTGCCAGTAGTATCGGAGGGCAGAACTATGGCTACACCTTC.